This passage covers 15 T cell receptor beta chains from one sample sequenced in a study of cytomegalovirus exposure and HLA in healthy donors. Primers: 60 Vbeta forward and 13 Jbeta reverse. Data came from immunoSEQ multiplex PCR; TCRdb stores just in-frame clones and leaves some out. The table has more than 90,000 clones, about three quarters seen once. Source material: PBMCs. The receptors here all came from a human donor in good health.

This rearrangement joins TRBV5-1 to TRBJ1-1; unclear D gene. Germline V CDR1 and CDR2: SGHRS, YFSETQ. The V gene lost 4 bases and the J gene lost 2 bases, with 9 bases spanning the gap. The CDR3 covers 13 residues. CDR3 in DNA: TGCGCCAGCAGCCGACTCGGAAACACTGAAGCTTTCTTT. Its protein is CASSRLGNTEAFF.

The V call is TRBV28, the J call TRBJ1-2, with TRBD1 matching 7 bases. This CDR3 comprises 14 residues. Trimming cost V 6 bases and J 2 bases; bases outside gene matches: 6. In germline, CDR1 is MDHEN, CDR2 SYDVKM. DNA for the CDR3: TGTGCCAGCAGCCCGGGACAGCACAACTATGGCTACACCTTC. Translation: CASSPGQHNYGYTF.

The genes are TRBV7-6 and TRBJ2-6; D may be TRBD1 (5 bases). Germline V gene sequence: CDR1 SGHVS, CDR2 FNYEAQ. The CDR3 contains 15 residues. V lost 1 base and J 4 bases, leaving 8 bases between the germline ends. The CDR3 bases are TGTGCCAGCAGCTTAGTAGGGGAAGGGGCCAACGTCCTGACTTTC. Translated: CASSLVGEGANVLTF.

The chain has TRBV7-2 and TRBJ2-5; TRBD1 might be the D (5 bases). V lost 4 bases to trimming and J lost 5 bases, with 14 bases between them. The CDR3 covers 14 residues. Germline V gene lookup returns CDR1 SGHTA and CDR2 FQGNSA. The CDR3 nucleotides are TGTGCCAGCAGCTCAAGTCCAGGGCGGGAGACCCAGTACTTC. It specifies CASSSSPGRETQYF. Using reference TRBV7-2 and TRBJ2-5 for the parts outside the CDR3, the full variable domain is GAGVSQSPSNKVTEKGKDVELRCDPISGHTALYWYRQSLGQGLEFLIYFQGNSAPDKSGLPSDRFSAERTGGSVSTLTIQRTQQEDSAVYLCASSSSPGRETQYFGPGTRLLVL.

V usage is TRBV7-6 and J usage is TRBJ2-2; D might be TRBD2 (6 bases). The CDR3 extends over 13 amino acids. V was trimmed by 5 bases and J by 2 bases, leaving 6 bases between them. Germline loops: CDR1 SGHVS, CDR2 FNYEAQ. The CDR3 reads CASSGTNTGELFF. CDR3 sequence (DNA): TGTGCCAGCAGCGGGACTAACACCGGGGAGCTGTTTTTT.

CDR3 DNA: TGTGCCATCAGTGGATTGCGGGAGTCGGATACGCAGTATTTT. Protein sequence: CAISGLRESDTQYF. V usage is TRBV10-3 and J usage is TRBJ2-3, with TRBD2 matching 7 bases. The germline V gene has CDR1 ENHRY and CDR2 SYGVKD. This CDR3 comprises 14 residues. Losses at the gene ends were 4 bases for V and 6 bases for J; bases not matched to a gene: 7.

DNA for the CDR3: TGCGCCAGCAGGCATGGGGGGAGCACAGATACGCAGTATTTT. It encodes CASRHGGSTDTQYF. This chain joins TRBV10-2 and TRBJ2-3; a possible D gene is TRBD2 (6 bases). The germline V gene has CDR1 WSHSY and CDR2 SAAADI. CDR3 length: 14 amino acids. Trimming stripped 6 bases from V and 0 bases from J, with 10 bases between.

The chain couples TRBV18 to TRBJ1-6; no definite D call. Germline V gene lookup returns CDR1 KGHSH and CDR2 LQKENI. V was trimmed by 1 base and J by 8 bases, leaving 6 bases between them. The length of the CDR3 is 13 residues. CDR3 nucleotides: TGTGCCAGCTCACCACATGCAGATTCACCCCTCCACTTT. Residues: CASSPHADSPLHF. Supplemented by reference TRBV18 and TRBJ1-6, the full variable domain reads NAGVMQNPRHLVRRRGQEARLRCSPMKGHSHVYWYRQLPEEGLKFMVYLQKENIIDESGMPKERFSAEFPKEGPSILRIQQVVRGDSAAYFCASSPHADSPLHFGNGTRLTVT.

V gene TRBV25-1 combines with J gene TRBJ2-1; TRBD2 aligns across 7 bases. This CDR3 is built from 15 residues. V was clipped by 5 bases and J by 12 bases; unmatched bases: 16. CDR1 and CDR2 from the germline V gene are MGHDK and SYGVNS. This CDR3 is CASSTTPEGGSTQFF. The CDR3 bases are TGTGCCAGCAGTACCACTCCCGAGGGCGGGAGTACGCAGTTCTTC.

The chain joins TRBV5-4 to TRBJ2-1, with 8 nucleotides matching TRBD1. Germline V gene sequence: CDR1 SGHNT, CDR2 YYREEE (reference sequence). The V segment lost 2 bases and the J segment 0 bases; nucleotides outside the gene matches: 1. The CDR3 contains 15 residues. The CDR3 nucleotides read TGTGCCAGCAGCTTTCAGGGGGCCTCCTACAATGAGCAGTTCTTC. Protein: CASSFQGASYNEQFF.

The chain recombines TRBV2 with TRBJ2-1; TRBD2 is a possible D gene (7 bases). V lost 9 bases, J lost 0 bases, and 12 bases lay in between. The CDR3 has 14 amino acids. Per germline, CDR1 SNHLY and CDR2 FYNNEI. In DNA, the CDR3 is TGTGCCAGGGGGGGCGGGAGCTCCTACAATGAGCAGTTCTTC. Translating gives CARGGGSSYNEQFF.

This clone was observed a handful of times. The rearrangement links TRBV6-1 to TRBJ1-1, with a tentative D call TRBD1 (5 bases). In germline, CDR1 is MNHNS, CDR2 SASEGT. Trimming took 5 bases from V and 10 from J, leaving 11 bases between them. The CDR3 length is 11 residues. CDR3 in DNA: TGTGCCAGCAGTTGGGGCATTGGAGCTTTCTTT. Amino acids: CASSWGIGAFF.

V and J are TRBV29-1 and TRBJ2-1; tentative D call: TRBD1 (6 bases). The V and J ends lost 5 bases and 4 bases respectively, with 15 bases between them. Germline CDR1 is SQVTM and CDR2 is ANQGSEA. The CDR3 is 14 amino acids. Here the CDR3 DNA reads TGCAGCGTTCATCCGGGGACATCGTACAATGAGCAGTTCTTC. It is translated as CSVHPGTSYNEQFF.

The V call is TRBV29-1, the J call TRBJ2-6, with D perhaps TRBD1 (6 bases). Germline CDR1 reads SQVTM; CDR2 reads ANQGSEA. The CDR3 totals 16 residues. V lost 4 bases to trimming and J lost 4 bases, with 17 bases between them. The DNA of the CDR3 is TGCAGCGTTGGGATCGACAGGTCTCTCGGGGCCAACGTCCTGACTTTC. It translates to CSVGIDRSLGANVLTF.

This clone was seen once. The CDR3 DNA sequence: TGCGCCAGCAGCCAAGATCTGTCCTCGGGGTACGAGCAGTACTTC. This codes for CASSQDLSSGYEQYF. This chain joins TRBV4-1 and TRBJ2-7; perhaps TRBD2 as D (5 bases). This CDR3 is 15 amino acids long. CDR1 and CDR2 (germline): MGHRA, YSYEKL. V lost 0 bases, J lost 4 bases, and 13 bases lay in between.